Below, 32 T cell receptor beta chains from the same sample are listed, as sequenced in a study of blood T cell repertoires in COVID-19. Some clones are missing from TCRdb's copy, which holds only in-frame ones; the method was immunoSEQ multiplex PCR. The sample consists of approximately 96,000 clones, roughly 80% of them appearing once. Sequenced sample: peripheral blood. The receptors shown here come from an elderly woman with acute or convalescent COVID-19.

CDR3 coding DNA: TGTGCCAGCAGCCCAACCCGACTGGCCCAAGAGACCCAGTACTTC. Its protein product is CASSPTRLAQETQYF. The rearrangement uses TRBV7-2 and TRBJ2-5; D call uncertain. V was shortened by 5 bases and J by 1 base, with 14 bases between the two germline ends. Germline CDR1 and CDR2: SGHTA and FQGNSA. The CDR3 sequence is 15 residues long.

V is TRBV7-8 and J is TRBJ2-1, with 8 bases fitting TRBD1. The CDR3 is 15 residues long. From germline, CDR1 is SGHVS and CDR2 FQNEAQ. Trimming took 1 base from V and 3 from J; bases not matched to a gene: 2. The DNA for the CDR3 is TGTGCCAGCAGCTTAGGGGGGACAGGCTACAATGAGCAGTTCTTC. Its translation is CASSLGGTGYNEQFF.

For the CDR3, the DNA is TGTGCCAGCAGCTTAGTGGGAGTGGGCGGGGAGCTGTTTTTT. It specifies CASSLVGVGGELFF. This sequence joins TRBV11-3 and TRBJ2-2; D may be TRBD2 (5 bases). Germline lookup yields CDR1 SGHNT and CDR2 YENEEA. V shed 1 base and J shed 7 bases, with 10 bases lying between them. This CDR3 contains 14 residues.

The V gene is TRBV28, the J gene TRBJ1-5; TRBD1 agrees at 12 bases. The CDR3 extends over 17 amino acids. J gave up 4 bases and V 8 bases, and 12 bases lay outside the gene matches. CDR1 is MDHEN and CDR2 is SYDVKM in the germline V gene. CDR3 amino acids: CASCNTGTGGGNQPQHF. The DNA of the CDR3 is TGTGCCAGCTGTAATACCGGGACAGGGGGCGGGAATCAGCCCCAGCATTTT. Based on the CDR3 plus reference TRBV28 and TRBJ1-5, the full variable domain is DVKVTQSSRYLVKRTGEKVFLECVQDMDHENMFWYRQDPGLGLRLIYFSYDVKMKEKGDIPEGYSVSREKKERFSLILESASTNQTSMYLCASCNTGTGGGNQPQHFGDGTRLSIL.

V usage is TRBV2 and J usage is TRBJ1-4; D unclear. The germline CDR1 and CDR2 sequences are SNHLY and FYNNEI. V dropped 7 bases and J dropped 7 bases, with 16 bases sitting between them. The CDR3 length is 14 residues. CDR3 sequence (DNA): TGTGCCAGCACGGAAGGGAGGGTTGGTGAAAAACTGTTTTTT. This sequence encodes CASTEGRVGEKLFF.

V is TRBV23-1 and J is TRBJ1-2; a possible D gene is TRBD1 (6 bases). TRBV23-1 is an ORF, with its function uncertain. With 0 bases removed from V and 5 bases from J, the gap between germline ends came to 16 bases. CDR3 length: 16 residues. The CDR3 spells CASSQSPAGARYGYTF. The CDR3 bases are TGCGCCAGCAGTCAATCCCCGGCAGGGGCGAGGTATGGCTACACCTTC.

This clone was observed a single time. This rearrangement joins TRBV5-4 to TRBJ1-2; no clear D. V lost 2 bases to trimming and J lost 4 bases, with 12 bases between them. This CDR3 comprises 14 residues. Per germline, CDR1 SGHNT and CDR2 YYREEE (reference sequence). This CDR3 is CASSFLGELYGYTF. In DNA, the CDR3 is TGTGCCAGCAGCTTCCTCGGGGAGCTCTATGGCTACACCTTC.

This clone was observed once. The V and J genes are TRBV4-1 and TRBJ1-1, with TRBD1 as a possible D gene (6 bases). V dropped 1 base and J dropped 1 base, with 10 bases sitting between them. The CDR3 consists of 15 residues. CDR1 is MGHRA and CDR2 is YSYEKL in the germline V gene. DNA for the CDR3: TGCGCCAGCAGCCAAGTTGACAGGACGAACACTGAAGCTTTCTTT. Encoded protein: CASSQVDRTNTEAFF.

The chain has TRBV6-2 or TRBV6-3 and TRBJ2-7; 13 nucleotides agree with TRBD2. With 5 bases clipped from V and 5 bases from J, the junction kept 6 bases outside the gene matches. Germline V gene data show CDR1 as MNHEY and CDR2 as SVGEGT. The CDR3 consists of 15 residues. The CDR3 loop reads CASSLSGTSGDEQYV. CDR3 DNA sequence: TGTGCCAGCAGTCTGTCCGGGACTAGCGGGGACGAGCAGTACGTC.

V and J are TRBV11-3 and TRBJ1-2; D is perhaps TRBD1 (6 bases). The CDR3 contains 18 residues. Germline lookup yields CDR1 SGHNT and CDR2 YENEEA. The V gene lost 5 bases and the J gene lost 2 bases, with 24 bases spanning the gap. CDR3 residues: CASSRGRAGRGWNYGYTF. CDR3 coding DNA: TGTGCCAGCAGCCGAGGACGTGCAGGGAGGGGGTGGAACTATGGCTACACCTTC.

The CDR3 protein is CASRARSTDTQYF. In DNA form, the CDR3 reads TGTGCCAGTAGGGCCAGAAGCACAGATACGCAGTATTTT. V and J are TRBV19 and TRBJ2-3; no definite D call. With 6 bases removed from V and 0 bases from J, the gap between germline ends came to 7 bases. Germline CDR1 is LNHDA and CDR2 is SQIVND (reference sequence). The CDR3 covers 13 residues.

The chain links TRBV28 to TRBJ1-4, with TRBD1 matching 9 bases. Per the germline V gene, CDR1 is MDHEN and CDR2 is SYDVKM. This CDR3 is 15 amino acids long. V shed 6 bases and J 6 bases; nucleotides not matched to a gene: 8. The CDR3 spells CASSSTGGSDEKLFF. CDR3 nucleotides: TGTGCCAGCAGCAGCACAGGGGGCTCAGATGAAAAACTGTTTTTT. The full variable domain, rest sourced from reference TRBV28 and TRBJ1-4, is DVKVTQSSRYLVKRTGEKVFLECVQDMDHENMFWYRQDPGLGLRLIYFSYDVKMKEKGDIPEGYSVSREKKERFSLILESASTNQTSMYLCASSSTGGSDEKLFFGSGTQLSVL.

V and J are TRBV5-4 and TRBJ1-1; TRBD1 matches at 8 bases. CDR1 and CDR2 from the germline V gene are SGHNT and YYREEE (reference sequence). V dropped 4 bases and J dropped 1; count of bases not matched to a gene: 9. This CDR3 spans 16 amino acids. The CDR3 nucleotides are TGTGCCAGCAGCGACGGGACAGGTATACCGAACACTGAAGCTTTCTTT. This translates into CASSDGTGIPNTEAFF.

The chain recombines TRBV10-3 with TRBJ1-6; D not resolved. V was shortened by 6 bases and J by 3 bases, with 3 bases between the two germline ends. The CDR3 length is 12 residues. Germline V CDR1 and CDR2: ENHRY, SYGVKD. In nucleotides, the CDR3 is TGTGCCATCAGCAGCTATAATTCACCCCTCCACTTT. Translation: CAISSYNSPLHF.

With respect to this clone: The same CDR3 can be traced to other DNA sequences in this sample. V and J are TRBV4-1 and TRBJ2-5; TRBD2 might be the D (5 bases). Germline-derived CDR1 and CDR2 are MGHRA and YSYEKL. Between the trimmed V and J ends, which lost 4 bases and 5 bases, there was a span of 11 bases. This CDR3 has 13 residues. CDR3 amino acids: CASSRLEVETQYF. In nucleotides, the CDR3 is TGCGCCAGCAGCCGTCTGGAGGTGGAGACCCAGTACTTC.

This clone occurred once. The chain carries TRBV6-5 and TRBJ1-6, with D perhaps TRBD1 (6 bases). V was shortened by 5 bases and J by 9 bases, with 11 bases between the two germline ends. There are 13 residues in the CDR3. Per the germline V gene, CDR1 is MNHEY and CDR2 is SVGAGI. The CDR3, as DNA: TGTGCCAGCAGTCAAACAGGGTTTTCACCCCTCCACTTT. As protein: CASSQTGFSPLHF.

This chain links TRBV6-4 with TRBJ1-2; D ambiguous. Germline V CDR1 and CDR2: MRHNA, SNTAGT. This CDR3 is 18 amino acids long. Trimming took off 6 bases at V and 3 bases at J, with 26 bases between the two ends. The CDR3 region is CASSPVNPEGRMDYGYTF. The CDR3, as DNA: TGTGCCAGCAGCCCCGTTAACCCGGAGGGCAGGATGGACTATGGCTACACCTTC.

V gene TRBV28 combines with J gene TRBJ1-4, with 11 positions matching TRBD1. The germline CDR1 and CDR2 sequences are MDHEN and SYDVKM. V gave up 5 bases and J gave up 6 bases; unmatched junction bases: 5. The CDR3 is 15 residues long. CDR3 sequence: CASSISGQGDEKLFF. The CDR3 DNA reads as TGTGCCAGCAGTATATCGGGACAGGGGGATGAAAAACTGTTTTTT.

Here the CDR3 DNA reads TGTGCCAGCTCACCGACAGAAAATCAGCCCCAGCATTTT. It translates to CASSPTENQPQHF. This sequence joins TRBV18 and TRBJ1-5; tentative D call: TRBD1 (5 bases). The germline V gene encodes CDR1 KGHSH and CDR2 LQKENI. CDR3 length: 13 amino acids. With 3 bases removed from V and 4 bases from J, the gap between germline ends came to 7 bases.

The genes are TRBV14 and TRBJ1-1, with 7 bases lining up with TRBD1. CDR1 and CDR2 (germline): SGHDN, FVKESK. The CDR3 spans 13 residues. V lost 0 bases, J lost 7 bases, and 2 bases stayed unmatched. The CDR3 bases are TGTGCCAGCAGCCAAGACAGGGGGTTTGAAGCTTTCTTT. Protein: CASSQDRGFEAFF. Supplemented by reference TRBV14 and TRBJ1-1, the full variable domain reads EAGVTQFPSHSVIEKGQTVTLRCDPISGHDNLYWYRRVMGKEIKFLLHFVKESKQDESGMPNNRFLAERTGGTYSTLKVQPAELEDSGVYFCASSQDRGFEAFFGQGTRLTVV.

This clone showed up just once. This rearrangement joins TRBV11-2 to TRBJ2-3; weak D call: TRBD2 (6 bases). The CDR3 runs 16 residues. With 1 base removed from V and 4 bases from J, the gap between germline ends came to 15 bases. Germline V lookup: CDR1 SGHAT, CDR2 FQNNGV. CDR3 nucleotides: TGTGCCAGCAGCTTAGGTTACGGGGGTGGGTCAGATACGCAGTATTTT. It yields the protein CASSLGYGGGSDTQYF.

Details on this clone: The same CDR3 can be traced to other DNA sequences in this sample. V gene TRBV2 combines with J gene TRBJ2-5; 9 bases agree with TRBD2. Trimming cost V 1 base and J 5 bases; bases outside gene matches: 5. This CDR3 contains 15 residues. Per the germline V gene, CDR1 is SNHLY and CDR2 is FYNNEI. Written as DNA, the CDR3 is TGTGCCAGCAGTGAAGGGCTAGCGGGGAGGGAGACCCAGTACTTC. Its translation is CASSEGLAGRETQYF. The variable domain in full, with the rest retrieved from reference TRBV2 and TRBJ2-5, is EPEVTQTPSHQVTQMGQEVILRCVPISNHLYFYWYRQILGQKVEFLVSFYNNEISEKSEIFDDQFSVERPDGSNFTLKIRSTKLEDSAMYFCASSEGLAGRETQYFGPGTRLLVL.

This clone was observed at least ten times. The rearrangement links TRBV7-9 to TRBJ1-1; possible D gene TRBD1, 5 bases. V dropped 5 bases and J dropped 0 bases, with 10 bases sitting between them. Germline loops: CDR1 SEHNR, CDR2 FQNEAQ (reference sequence). This CDR3 has 14 residues. In DNA form, the CDR3 reads TGTGCCAGCAGCGTAGAAGGGGTGAACACTGAAGCTTTCTTT. Residues: CASSVEGVNTEAFF. The whole variable domain, filled in from reference TRBV7-9 and TRBJ1-1, reads DTGVSQNPRHKITKRGQNVTFRCDPISEHNRLYWYRQTLGQGPEFLTYFQNEAQLEKSRLLSDRFSAERPKGSFSTLEIQRTEQGDSAMYLCASSVEGVNTEAFFGQGTRLTVV.

The chain combines TRBV7-6 with TRBJ2-1; D may be TRBD2 (5 bases). Germline V gene data show CDR1 as SGHVS and CDR2 as FNYEAQ. CDR3 length equals 18 residues. V lost 1 base, J lost 3 bases, and 19 bases lay in between. This chain's CDR3 is CASSLGLAGLLDYNEQFF. The CDR3 DNA follows: TGTGCCAGCAGCTTAGGGCTGGCGGGCCTCTTAGACTACAATGAGCAGTTCTTC.

V is TRBV14 and J is TRBJ1-6; D is possibly TRBD1 (5 bases). Trimming removed 1 base at V and 8 bases at J, with 6 bases between. Germline assignment: CDR1 SGHDN and CDR2 FVKESK. This CDR3 is built from 13 residues. This chain's CDR3 is CASSQGGDSPLHF. The CDR3 region has the DNA TGTGCCAGCAGCCAAGGGGGGGATTCACCCCTCCACTTT.

This chain connects TRBV4-3 to TRBJ2-3, with D possibly being TRBD2 (5 bases). The V end was cut by 1 base, the J end by 4 bases, with 9 bases between. The CDR3 sequence is 14 residues long. Germline lookup yields CDR1 LGHNA and CDR2 YSLEER. The CDR3 loop reads CASSQGSGADTQYF. DNA of the CDR3: TGCGCCAGCAGCCAAGGTTCCGGGGCAGATACGCAGTATTTT.

The chain has TRBV6-2 or TRBV6-3 and TRBJ1-1, with 7 bases aligning to TRBD1. CDR3 length: 13 residues. J was trimmed by 8 bases and V by 7 bases; bases with no gene match: 10. Germline V CDR1 and CDR2: MNHEY, SVGEGT. In DNA form, the CDR3 reads TGTGCCAGCACCCCGAGGACAGGCAGGGAAGCTTTCTTT. Translating it yields CASTPRTGREAFF.

This sequence joins TRBV7-3 and TRBJ2-2; maybe TRBD1 (6 bases). The V gene's germline CDR1 is SGHTA and CDR2 FQGTGA. V lost 4 bases and J lost 0, with 12 bases in between. The CDR3 is 16 residues long. CDR3 in DNA: TGTGCCAGCAGCTCCCGGGACAACTCGAACACCGGGGAGCTGTTTTTT. Protein: CASSSRDNSNTGELFF.

The CDR3 loop reads CASSLSAEAFF. In DNA form, the CDR3 reads TGTGCCAGCAGCTTAAGCGCTGAAGCTTTCTTT. This sequence joins TRBV11-1 and TRBJ1-1; D is uncertain. Looked up from germline, CDR1 is SGHAT and CDR2 is FQDESV (reference sequence). CDR3 length: 11 amino acids. Trimming took 2 bases from V and 6 from J, leaving 4 bases between them.

The chain uses TRBV6-5 and TRBJ1-1, with a possible D match to TRBD1 (5 bases). The length of the CDR3 is 11 residues. Germline V gives CDR1 MNHEY, CDR2 SVGAGI. V was pared by 6 bases and J by 5 bases, with 7 bases between. The CDR3, as DNA: TGTGCCAGCAGCCAGGGAACTGAAGCTTTCTTT. This translates into CASSQGTEAFF.

The chain has TRBV19 and TRBJ2-3, with 8 bases lining up with TRBD2. The CDR3 contains 14 residues. Germline CDR1 and CDR2: LNHDA and SQIVND (reference sequence). Unmatched junction bases numbered 12, after V lost 10 bases and J lost 6 bases. CDR3 residues: CATKDSGAGDTQYF. As DNA, the CDR3 is TGTGCCACCAAAGATAGCGGGGCAGGGGATACGCAGTATTTT.

This sequence joins TRBV18 and TRBJ1-2, with 9 bases identical to TRBD1. V was pared by 4 bases and J by 5 bases, with 8 bases of the junction left unmatched. CDR1 KGHSH and CDR2 LQKENI come from the germline V gene. CDR3 length: 15 residues. This CDR3 reads CASSHTLDRGYGYTF. The CDR3 nucleotides are TGTGCCAGCTCACACACCCTTGACAGGGGGTATGGCTACACCTTC.